These T cell receptor beta chains were read from a single sample in a study of cytomegalovirus exposure and HLA in healthy donors. Repertoires were generated with immunoSEQ multiplex PCR, while TCRdb's copy carries only in-frame clones and drops some. The table has approximately 160,000 clones, 81% seen once. The specimen sequenced was PBMCs. Receptors originate from a woman aged 18-30 years in good health and CMV-seronegative. Both conserved end residues are part of each CDR3. A D gene is named only where the DNA matches it firmly. The size entry is marked missing in some rows and otherwise reads once, few, many or a size class.

TGTGCCAGCAGTGCCTCGGGTAGCCGTCAAAACATTCAGTACTTC CASSASGSRQNIQYF TRBJ2-4 15 TRBV25-1 once .
TGTGTCAGCAGCGGGAGCGGGAGAAAGGGCGAGCAGTTCTTC CVSSGSGRKGEQFF TRBJ2-1 14 TRBV7-3 . TRBD2
TGCGCCAGCAGCTTGGCCGTTACTAGCGGGAGCTCCTACGAGCAGTACTTC CASSLAVTSGSSYEQYF TRBJ2-7 17 TRBV5-1 . TRBD2
TGCGCCAGCAGCTTGGCTGGACAGCGGTTAGACACTGAAGCTTTCTTT CASSLAGQRLDTEAFF TRBJ1-1 16 TRBV5-1 . .
TGCGCCAGCAGGAGGGTTGGGGTACACGAAGGGTCAACTAATGAAAAACTGTTTTTT CASRRVGVHEGSTNEKLFF TRBJ1-4 19 TRBV5-1 few .
TGTGCCAGCAGCCCAGAGGTGGTTGGAGAGCAGTACTTC CASSPEVVGEQYF TRBJ2-7 13 TRBV7-9 . .
TGTGCCAGCAGTAGGGACAGTAGCTCCTATAATTCACCCCTCCACTTT CASSRDSSSYNSPLHF TRBJ1-6 16 TRBV7-2 . TRBD1
TGTGCCAGCAGTTTCGAGGGTAGAACTGAAGCTTTCTTT CASSFEGRTEAFF TRBJ1-1 13 TRBV27 . .
TGCGCCAGCAGCTACTACTGGACAGGGAAGAACACTGAAGCTTTCTTT CASSYYWTGKNTEAFF TRBJ1-1 16 TRBV5-1 many TRBD1
TGTGCCAGCAGCACCCGGACAGCGGTCTGGGAGACCCAGTACTTC CASSTRTAVWETQYF TRBJ2-5 15 TRBV7-9 . .
TGTGCCGCTGGGGGGACAGGTTCCTACAATGAGCAGTTCTTC CAAGGTGSYNEQFF TRBJ2-1 14 TRBV6-1 . TRBD1
TGTGCCAGCAGACAAGCGGGACAGGGGGCTGCAGATACGCAGTATTTT CASRQAGQGAADTQYF TRBJ2-3 16 TRBV27 . TRBD1
TGTGCCAGCAGCTTGAGAGAGTCTAGCACAGATACGCAGTATTTT CASSLRESSTDTQYF TRBJ2-3 15 TRBV11-3 few .
TGTGCCAGTAAGGACAGCCTCTCTGGAAACACCATATATTTT CASKDSLSGNTIYF TRBJ1-3 14 TRBV25-1 . .
TGTGCCAGCAGCGCGAGGGACAGGGGGTTGGGTTATGGCTACACCTTC CASSARDRGLGYGYTF TRBJ1-2 16 TRBV9 few TRBD1
TGTGCCAGCTCACCACCCACAGGGGGCGCAGATACGCAGTATTTT CASSPPTGGADTQYF TRBJ2-3 15 TRBV18 . TRBD1
TGTGCCAGCTCGCTGGGACTAGCGGGAGAACAGTTCTTC CASSLGLAGEQFF TRBJ2-1 13 TRBV18 once TRBD2
TGCGCCAGCAGTTTTTCGACTAGCTCACAAGAGACCCAGTACTTC CASSFSTSSQETQYF TRBJ2-5 15 TRBV5-1 . TRBD2
TGTGCCAGCAGTGAATACCTGACAGGTGAAGCTTTCTTT CASSEYLTGEAFF TRBJ1-1 13 TRBV25-1 . .
TGTGCCAGCAGATCGACAAGGAACACTGAAGCTTTCTTT CASRSTRNTEAFF TRBJ1-1 13 TRBV2 few .
TGTGCCTGGAAGGGACAGCTAAACACTGAAGCTTTCTTT CAWKGQLNTEAFF TRBJ1-1 13 TRBV30 . TRBD1
TGCGCCAGCAGCCAAGACTGGCCAGGGAGCACAGATACGCAGTATTTT CASSQDWPGSTDTQYF TRBJ2-3 16 TRBV4-1 . .
TGTGCCAGCAGCCCGGGACTTGTCAATGAGCAGTTCTTC CASSPGLVNEQFF TRBJ2-1 13 TRBV7-3 . .